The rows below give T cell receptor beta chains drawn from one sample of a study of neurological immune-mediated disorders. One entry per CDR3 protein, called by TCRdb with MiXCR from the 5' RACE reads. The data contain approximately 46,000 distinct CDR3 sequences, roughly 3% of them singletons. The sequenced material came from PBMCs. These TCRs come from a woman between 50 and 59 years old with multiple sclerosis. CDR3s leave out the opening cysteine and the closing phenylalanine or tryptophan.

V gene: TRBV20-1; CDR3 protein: SARDPRQGVGYT
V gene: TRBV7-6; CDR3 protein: ASSTGRSNEKLF
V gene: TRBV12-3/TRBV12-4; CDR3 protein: ASSRTNEQF
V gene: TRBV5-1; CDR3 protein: ASSPGLAGILQETQY
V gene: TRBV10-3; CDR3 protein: AISHTDSGNTIY
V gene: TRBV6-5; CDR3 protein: ASSSSRYAPRSPLH
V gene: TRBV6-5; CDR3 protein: ASRPGQGAVYEQY
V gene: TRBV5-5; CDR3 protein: ASSLRGVSNYGYT
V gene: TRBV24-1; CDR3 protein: ATSDPRGSGTDTQY
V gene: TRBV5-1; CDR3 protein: ASSFMAGGPGELF
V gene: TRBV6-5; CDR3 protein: ASSYAGGVNTEAF
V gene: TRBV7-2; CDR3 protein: ASSGQHNEQF
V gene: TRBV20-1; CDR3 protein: SLAGMPPPPSEQY
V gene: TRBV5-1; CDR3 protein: ASSLPHDSPNEQF
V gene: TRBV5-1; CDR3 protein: ASSLKGNTEAF
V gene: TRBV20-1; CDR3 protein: SASPGTSTTGELF
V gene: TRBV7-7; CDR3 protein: AWGNSANTGELF
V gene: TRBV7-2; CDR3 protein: ASSSYRGDTQY
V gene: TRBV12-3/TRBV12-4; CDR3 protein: ASSPRTGSDSPLH
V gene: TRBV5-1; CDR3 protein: ASSFGDRSGNTIY
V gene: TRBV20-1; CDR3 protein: SGKRLNLEQF
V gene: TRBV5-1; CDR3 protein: ASSLEGPQETQY
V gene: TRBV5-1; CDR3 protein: ASSFTGQVNEQF
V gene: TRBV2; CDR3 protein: ASSEAGPSGGANEQF
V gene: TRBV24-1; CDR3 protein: ATSDFGAGVTGELF
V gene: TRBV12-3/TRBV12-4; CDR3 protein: ASSPLANQAGELF
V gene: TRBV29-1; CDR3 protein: SAGWMGTIY
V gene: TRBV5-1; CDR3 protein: ASSSPGLAGGRVETQY
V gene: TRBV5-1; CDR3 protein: ASSLTDRGSGNIQY
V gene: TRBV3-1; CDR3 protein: ASSPRTLTRETQY
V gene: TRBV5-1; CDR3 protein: ASTPGAGGVINEQF
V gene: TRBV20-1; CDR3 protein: SGLGGSYNEQF
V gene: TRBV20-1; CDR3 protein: SATKGRSETQY
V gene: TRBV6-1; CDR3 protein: ASSEPGLPQF
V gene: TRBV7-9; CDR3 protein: ASSPPRTSDYNEQF
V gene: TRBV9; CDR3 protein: ASSVTTGGAEAF
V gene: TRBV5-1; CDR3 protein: ASSLRVVGQGGVEAF
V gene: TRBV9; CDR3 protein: ASSIQGATEAF
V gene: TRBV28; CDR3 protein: ASSPPGGFLLTDTQY
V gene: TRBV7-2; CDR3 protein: ASSLMGGSQPQH
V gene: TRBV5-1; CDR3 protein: ASSLDGTPYEQY
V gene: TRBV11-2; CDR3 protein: ASSSRTTGYNEQF